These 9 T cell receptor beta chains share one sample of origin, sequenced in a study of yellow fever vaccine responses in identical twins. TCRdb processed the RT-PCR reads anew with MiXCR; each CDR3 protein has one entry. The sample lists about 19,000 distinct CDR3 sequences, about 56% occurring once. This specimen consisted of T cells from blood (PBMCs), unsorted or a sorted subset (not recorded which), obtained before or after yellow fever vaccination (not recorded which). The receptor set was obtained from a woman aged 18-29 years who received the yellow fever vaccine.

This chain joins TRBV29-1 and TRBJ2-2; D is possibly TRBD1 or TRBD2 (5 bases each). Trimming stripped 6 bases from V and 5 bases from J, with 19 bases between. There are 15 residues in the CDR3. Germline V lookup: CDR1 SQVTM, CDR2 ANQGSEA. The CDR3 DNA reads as TGCAGCGTCTCCGGGATTCAGGGTGGGACCGGGGAGCTGTTTTTT. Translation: CSVSGIQGGTGELFF.

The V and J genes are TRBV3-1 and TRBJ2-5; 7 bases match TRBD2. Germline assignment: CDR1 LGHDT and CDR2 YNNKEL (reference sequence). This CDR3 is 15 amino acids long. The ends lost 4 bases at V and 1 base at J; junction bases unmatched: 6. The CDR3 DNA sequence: TGTGCCAGCAGCCCCATTTGGACTAGCCAAGAGACCCAGTACTTC. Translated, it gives CASSPIWTSQETQYF.

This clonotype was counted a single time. Here the CDR3 reads CASSPLAGGGPDTQYF. The CDR3 DNA sequence: TGTGCCAGCAGCCCCTTAGCGGGAGGGGGGCCAGATACGCAGTATTTT. The V gene is TRBV11-2, the J gene TRBJ2-3; TRBD2 matches 11 bases. Losses at the gene ends were 5 bases for V and 4 bases for J; bases not matched to a gene: 8. Per the germline V gene, CDR1 is SGHAT and CDR2 is FQNNGV. The CDR3 totals 16 residues.

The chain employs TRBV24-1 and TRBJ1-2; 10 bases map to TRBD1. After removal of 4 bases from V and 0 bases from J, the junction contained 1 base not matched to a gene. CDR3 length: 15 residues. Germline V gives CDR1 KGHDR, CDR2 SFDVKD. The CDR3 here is CATSEGTGANYGYTF. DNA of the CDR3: TGTGCCACCAGTGAGGGGACAGGGGCTAACTATGGCTACACCTTC.

This CDR3 reads CASSLEQGYIQYF. For the CDR3, the DNA is TGTGCCAGCAGCTTGGAACAGGGCTACATTCAGTACTTC. The chain couples TRBV11-3 to TRBJ2-4, with D possibly TRBD1 on 6 matching bases. Germline loops: CDR1 SGHNT, CDR2 YENEEA. The CDR3 loop spans 13 amino acids. V was clipped by 3 bases and J by 8 bases, with 11 bases between them.

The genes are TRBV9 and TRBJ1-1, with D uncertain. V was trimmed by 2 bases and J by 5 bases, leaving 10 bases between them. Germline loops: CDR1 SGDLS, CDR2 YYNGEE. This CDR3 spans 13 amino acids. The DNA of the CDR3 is TGTGCCAGCAGCGTGCGGGGTGGGACTGAAGCTTTCTTT. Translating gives CASSVRGGTEAFF.

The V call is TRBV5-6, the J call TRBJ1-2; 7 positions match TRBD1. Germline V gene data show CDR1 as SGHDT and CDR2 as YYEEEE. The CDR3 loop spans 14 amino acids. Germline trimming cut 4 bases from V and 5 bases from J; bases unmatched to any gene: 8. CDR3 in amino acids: CASSLPTGSYGYTF. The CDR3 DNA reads TGTGCCAGCAGCCTACCGACAGGGAGTTATGGCTACACCTTC.

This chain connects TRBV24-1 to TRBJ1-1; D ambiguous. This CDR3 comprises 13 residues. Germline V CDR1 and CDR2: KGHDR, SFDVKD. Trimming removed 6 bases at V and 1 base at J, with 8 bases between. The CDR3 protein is CATSLGANTEAFF. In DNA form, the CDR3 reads TGTGCCACCAGTTTAGGAGCGAACACTGAAGCTTTCTTT.

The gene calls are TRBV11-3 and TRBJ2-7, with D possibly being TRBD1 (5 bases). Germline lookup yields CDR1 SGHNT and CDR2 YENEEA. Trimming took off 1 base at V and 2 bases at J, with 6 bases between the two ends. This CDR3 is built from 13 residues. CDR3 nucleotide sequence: TGTGCCAGCAGCTTAGGACAGCCCTACGAGCAGTACTTC. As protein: CASSLGQPYEQYF.